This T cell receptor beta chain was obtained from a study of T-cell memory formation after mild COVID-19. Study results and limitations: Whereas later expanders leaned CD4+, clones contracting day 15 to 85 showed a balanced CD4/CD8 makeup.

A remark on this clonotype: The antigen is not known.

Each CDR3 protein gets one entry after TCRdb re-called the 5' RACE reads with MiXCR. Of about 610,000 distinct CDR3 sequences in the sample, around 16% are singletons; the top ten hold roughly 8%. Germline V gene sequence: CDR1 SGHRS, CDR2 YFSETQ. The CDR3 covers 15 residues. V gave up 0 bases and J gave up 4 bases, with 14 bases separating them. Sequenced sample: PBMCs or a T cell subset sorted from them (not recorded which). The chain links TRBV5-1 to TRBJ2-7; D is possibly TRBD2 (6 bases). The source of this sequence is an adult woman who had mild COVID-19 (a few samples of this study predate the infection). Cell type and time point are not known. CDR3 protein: CASSLEGLPVYEQYF. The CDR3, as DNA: TGCGCCAGCAGCTTGGAGGGACTGCCGGTGTACGAGCAGTACTTC.